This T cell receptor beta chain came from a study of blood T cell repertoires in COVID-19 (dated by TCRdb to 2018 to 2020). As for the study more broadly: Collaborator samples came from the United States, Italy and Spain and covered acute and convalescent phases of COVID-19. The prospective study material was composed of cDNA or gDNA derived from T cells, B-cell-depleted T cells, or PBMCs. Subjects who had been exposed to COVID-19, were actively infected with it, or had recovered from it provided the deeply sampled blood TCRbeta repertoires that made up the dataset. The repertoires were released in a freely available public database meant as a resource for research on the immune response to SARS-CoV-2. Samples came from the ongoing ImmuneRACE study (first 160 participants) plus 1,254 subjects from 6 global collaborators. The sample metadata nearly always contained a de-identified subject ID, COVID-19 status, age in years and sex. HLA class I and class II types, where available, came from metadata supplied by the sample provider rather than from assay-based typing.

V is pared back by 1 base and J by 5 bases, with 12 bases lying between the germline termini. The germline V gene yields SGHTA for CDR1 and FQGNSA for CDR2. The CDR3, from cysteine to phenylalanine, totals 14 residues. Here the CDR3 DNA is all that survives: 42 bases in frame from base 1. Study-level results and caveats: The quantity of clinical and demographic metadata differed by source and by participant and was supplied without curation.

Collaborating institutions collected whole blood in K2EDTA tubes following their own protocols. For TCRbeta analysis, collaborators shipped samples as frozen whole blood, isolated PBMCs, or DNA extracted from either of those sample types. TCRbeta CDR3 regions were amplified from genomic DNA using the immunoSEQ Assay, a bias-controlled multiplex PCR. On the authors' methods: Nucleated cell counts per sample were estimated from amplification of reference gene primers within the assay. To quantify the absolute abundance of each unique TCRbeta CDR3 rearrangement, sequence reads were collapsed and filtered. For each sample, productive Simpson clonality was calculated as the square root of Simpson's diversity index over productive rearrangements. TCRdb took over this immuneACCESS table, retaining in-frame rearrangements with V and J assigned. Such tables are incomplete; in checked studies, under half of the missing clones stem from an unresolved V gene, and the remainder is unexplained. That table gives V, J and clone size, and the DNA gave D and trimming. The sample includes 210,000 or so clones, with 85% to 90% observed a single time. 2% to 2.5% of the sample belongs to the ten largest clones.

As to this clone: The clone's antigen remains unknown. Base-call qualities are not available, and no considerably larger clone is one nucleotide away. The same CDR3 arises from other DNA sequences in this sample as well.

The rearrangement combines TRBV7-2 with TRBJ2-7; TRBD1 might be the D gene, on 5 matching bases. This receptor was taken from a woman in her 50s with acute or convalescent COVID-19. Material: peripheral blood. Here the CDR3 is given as CASSLGAGAHEQYF. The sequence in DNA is TGTGCCAGCAGCTTAGGGGCTGGGGCCCACGAGCAGTACTTC.